These 6 T cell receptor beta chains came from one sample sequenced in a study of blood T cell repertoires in COVID-19. Sequencing was performed with immunoSEQ multiplex PCR; in TCRdb, only in-frame clones are kept and a portion is missing. The sample has some 170,000 clones; over 80% are singletons. The sample was peripheral blood. The source of these receptors is a woman in her forties with COVID-19, enrolled during active disease.

The rearrangement links TRBV6-1 to TRBJ1-1; D gene unclear. The length of the CDR3 is 13 residues. The V end was cut by 2 bases, the J end by 5 bases, with 9 bases between. Germline assignment: CDR1 MNHNS and CDR2 SASEGT. The CDR3 nucleotides are TGTGCCAGCAGTGAAAGAGGGCGAACTGAAGCTTTCTTT. It is translated as CASSERGRTEAFF.

V is TRBV18 and J is TRBJ1-1; D gene unclear. The length of the CDR3 is 13 residues. Germline CDR1 is KGHSH and CDR2 is LQKENI. V was cut by 5 bases and J by 8 bases, with 15 bases left in between. This chain's CDR3 is CASSSLSREEAFF. The CDR3 DNA reads TGTGCCAGCTCATCTCTGTCAAGAGAGGAAGCTTTCTTT.

This chain uses TRBV3-1 (or the pseudogene TRBV3-2) with TRBJ1-3; tentatively, D is TRBD1 (5 bases). The V gene's germline CDR1 is LGHDT and CDR2 YNNKEL (reference sequence). Trimming took off 6 bases at V and 0 bases at J, with 15 bases between the two ends. This CDR3 has 16 residues. CDR3 in amino acids: CASSSQAKTSGNTIYF. In DNA form, the CDR3 reads TGTGCCAGCAGTTCACAGGCGAAAACCTCTGGAAACACCATATATTTT.

V gene TRBV5-1 combines with J gene TRBJ2-2; perhaps TRBD2 as D (5 bases). The CDR3 has 13 amino acids. The germline V gene encodes CDR1 SGHRS and CDR2 YFSETQ. Trimming stripped 4 bases from V and 8 bases from J, with 12 bases between. CDR3 sequence: CASSPRSGGELFF. CDR3 nucleotide sequence: TGCGCCAGCAGCCCACGAAGCGGAGGGGAGCTGTTTTTT.

V usage is TRBV5-1 and J usage is TRBJ1-2; TRBD1 matches at 12 bases. V lost 6 bases, J lost 13 bases, and 13 bases stayed unmatched. The CDR3 loop spans 14 amino acids. Per the germline V gene, CDR1 is SGHRS and CDR2 is YFSETQ. DNA for the CDR3: TGCGCCAGCACCGAGTCGGGACAGGGGGCCCCGTCCACCTTC. This gives the protein CASTESGQGAPSTF.

The rearrangement links TRBV6-6 to TRBJ1-1, with 8 bases aligning to TRBD1. The CDR3 consists of 15 residues. Unmatched junction bases numbered 8, after V lost 4 bases and J lost 4 bases. Germline V gene data show CDR1 as MNHNY and CDR2 as SVGAGI (reference sequence). CDR3 bases: TGTGCCAGCAGTTCGTTACAGGGGGAGAGCACTGAAGCTTTCTTT. This gives the protein CASSSLQGESTEAFF.